The present TCR beta chain was sequenced within a study of T cell changes during pregnancy in multiple sclerosis. V shed 1 base and J shed 5 bases, with 11 bases lying between them. Germline lookup yields CDR1 SEHNR and CDR2 FQNEAQ (reference sequence). The CDR3 is 14 amino acids. The assay was immunoSEQ multiplex PCR, and TCRdb's table has in-frame clones only and misses some. The data show roughly 57,000 clones, with around 94% seen just once and over 2% held by the top ten. The chain is built from TRBV7-9 and TRBJ1-1, with D possibly TRBD1 on 6 matching bases. Sequenced here: CD8+ T cells from peripheral blood mononuclear cells, sampled after pregnancy. This clonotype was sampled from a female donor with multiple sclerosis, enrolled in a pregnancy study. The CDR3: CASSLVQGGTEAFF. As DNA, the CDR3 is TGTGCCAGCAGCTTAGTACAGGGAGGGACTGAAGCTTTCTTT.